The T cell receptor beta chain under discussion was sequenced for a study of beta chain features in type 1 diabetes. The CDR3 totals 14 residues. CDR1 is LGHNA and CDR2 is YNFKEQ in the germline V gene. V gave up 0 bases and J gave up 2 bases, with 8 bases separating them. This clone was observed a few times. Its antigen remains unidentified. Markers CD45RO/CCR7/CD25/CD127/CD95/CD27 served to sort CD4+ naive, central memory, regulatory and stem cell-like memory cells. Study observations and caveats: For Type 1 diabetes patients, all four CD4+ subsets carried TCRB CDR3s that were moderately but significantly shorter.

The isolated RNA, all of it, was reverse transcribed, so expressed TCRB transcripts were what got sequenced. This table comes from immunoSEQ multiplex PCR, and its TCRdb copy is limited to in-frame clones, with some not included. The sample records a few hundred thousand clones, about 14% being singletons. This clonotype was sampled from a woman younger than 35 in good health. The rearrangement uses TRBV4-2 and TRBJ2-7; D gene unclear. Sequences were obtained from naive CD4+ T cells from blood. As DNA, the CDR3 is TGTGCCAGCAGCCAAGATAAGCTAACCTACGAGCAGTACTTC. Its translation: CASSQDKLTYEQYF.